This T cell receptor (beta chain) was recorded in a study of shared clonotypes between healthy human individuals. Study-wide points: Estimated richness was generally greater in naive than memory subsets.

For this clone: Its antigen is as yet unknown.

Positively selected for CCR7, the CD45RO-negative cells used as naive CD8 cells excluded terminally differentiated effector memory CD45RA+ cells. TCRdb's copy holds only in-frame clones and misses some; the assay was immunoSEQ multiplex PCR. The sample has about 650,000 clones; 95% to 96% are singletons. Germline V gene sequence: CDR1 MDHEN, CDR2 SYDVKM. CDR3 size: 14 residues. V gave up 5 bases and J gave up 11 bases, with 19 bases separating them. This TCR was sampled from a young woman in good health. Sequenced input: naive CD8+ T cells sorted from blood. This chain joins TRBV28 and TRBJ1-5; no clear D gene. The CDR3 DNA follows: TGTGCCAGCAGTCCCGCCGCTGAGGATTTGACCCAGCATTTT. This encodes CASSPAAEDLTQHF.